These 29 T cell receptor beta chains were sequenced from one sample in a study of cytomegalovirus exposure and HLA in healthy donors. PCR used 60 Vbeta primers and 13 Jbeta primers. Libraries were prepared by immunoSEQ multiplex PCR; TCRdb keeps only in-frame clonotypes and omits some of them. This repertoire includes 200,000 or so clones. Sequencing was carried out using PBMCs. The receptors shown here come from a boy under 18 in good health and CMV-seronegative.

V gene TRBV4-1 combines with J gene TRBJ1-1; 8 nucleotides line up with TRBD1. The CDR3 length is 15 residues. The germline V gene encodes CDR1 MGHRA and CDR2 YSYEKL. V shed 3 bases, J shed 1 base, and the junction held 4 bases outside the gene matches. CDR3 loop: CASSHWGQANTEAFF. In nucleotides, the CDR3 is TGCGCCAGCAGCCACTGGGGACAGGCGAACACTGAAGCTTTCTTT.

The chain links TRBV6-5 to TRBJ2-3; D gene unclear. CDR3 length: 16 amino acids. Germline CDR1 is MNHEY and CDR2 is SVGAGI. V was cut by 0 bases and J by 2 bases, with 12 bases left in between. The CDR3 DNA is TGTGCCAGCAGTTACTCTCTAGAAGGTCCCACAGATACGCAGTATTTT. It is translated as CASSYSLEGPTDTQYF.

The chain uses TRBV5-1 and TRBJ2-3; no definite D call. Germline V gene lookup returns CDR1 SGHRS and CDR2 YFSETQ. V was shortened by 4 bases and J by 2 bases, with 11 bases between the two germline ends. There are 14 residues in the CDR3. DNA for the CDR3: TGCGCCAGCAGCCGAGCGCCATTCACAGATACGCAGTATTTT. This codes for CASSRAPFTDTQYF.

The rearrangement links TRBV6-5 to TRBJ1-2; 7 bases match TRBD1. The V gene end was trimmed by 2 bases and the J gene end by 2 bases; junction bases not matched to a gene: 2. This CDR3 region has 14 residues. Germline CDR1 is MNHEY and CDR2 is SVGAGI. The CDR3 DNA sequence: TGTGCCAGCAGTTACAGACAGGGAAACTATGGCTACACCTTC. Protein product: CASSYRQGNYGYTF.

The rearrangement uses TRBV5-8 and TRBJ1-3; TRBD1 matches at 7 bases. The CDR3 length is 15 residues. Germline V CDR1 and CDR2: SGHTS, YDEGEE. V lost 3 bases and J lost 4; bases outside the gene matches: 7. The CDR3 nucleotides are TGTGCCAGCAGCTCGAGGGGGCTCGGAGGAAACACCATATATTTT. The encoded protein is CASSSRGLGGNTIYF.

The rearrangement joins TRBV6-5 to TRBJ1-4; 8 bases align to TRBD1. Germline lookup yields CDR1 MNHEY and CDR2 SVGAGI. The V and J ends lost 3 bases and 7 bases, in that order; junction bases with no gene match: 7. The CDR3 consists of 15 residues. CDR3 in amino acids: CASSYWQGAGEKLFF. In DNA, the CDR3 is TGTGCCAGCAGTTATTGGCAGGGGGCAGGTGAAAAACTGTTTTTT.

V and J are TRBV6-5 and TRBJ1-1; TRBD1 agrees at 7 bases. This CDR3 has 16 amino acids. The junction had 9 bases not matched to a gene; V was cut back by 4 bases and J by 1 base. Looked up from germline, CDR1 is MNHEY and CDR2 is SVGAGI. CDR3 residues: CASSFQPGQTNTEAFF. The DNA for the CDR3 is TGTGCCAGCAGTTTCCAACCGGGACAGACGAACACTGAAGCTTTCTTT.

This chain uses TRBV5-6 with TRBJ1-1; D gene unclear. Germline assignment: CDR1 SGHDT and CDR2 YYEEEE. Trimming pared 3 bases from V and 1 base from J, leaving 16 bases between. This CDR3 spans 16 amino acids. This CDR3 is CASSYYGPGSNTEAFF. The CDR3 region has the DNA TGTGCCAGCAGCTATTATGGGCCCGGTTCGAACACTGAAGCTTTCTTT.

CDR3 protein: CASSLDGLMEPQHF. CDR3 coding DNA: TGCGCCAGCAGCTTAGACGGACTAATGGAGCCCCAGCATTTT. The rearrangement joins TRBV5-1 to TRBJ1-5; D is uncertain. The CDR3 has 14 residues. The germline V gene encodes CDR1 SGHRS and CDR2 YFSETQ. Between the trimmed V and J ends, which lost 2 bases and 8 bases, there was a span of 14 bases.

The chain joins TRBV5-1 to TRBJ2-1; 11 bases map to TRBD2. V lost 0 bases and J lost 9; bases outside the gene matches: 5. The CDR3 spans 15 residues. CDR1 SGHRS and CDR2 YFSETQ come from the germline V gene. The CDR3 sequence: CASSLGLAGLSEQFF. As DNA, the CDR3 is TGCGCCAGCAGCTTGGGACTAGCGGGGTTAAGTGAGCAGTTCTTC.

The chain combines TRBV19 with TRBJ2-6; unclear D gene. CDR3 size: 14 residues. Per the germline V gene, CDR1 is LNHDA and CDR2 is SQIVND (reference sequence). Between the trimmed V and J ends, which lost 3 bases and 1 base, there was a span of 4 bases. The CDR3 loop reads CASSIMSGANVLTF. The CDR3 DNA reads TGTGCCAGTAGTATTATGTCTGGGGCCAACGTCCTGACTTTC.

The rearrangement uses TRBV28 and TRBJ1-3; 7 nucleotides align to TRBD1. CDR1 and CDR2 from the germline V gene are MDHEN and SYDVKM. This CDR3 is built from 14 residues. The junction had 5 bases not matched to a gene; V was cut back by 7 bases and J by 2 bases. The DNA for the CDR3 is TGTGCCAGCAATCTTCAGGGGGCTGGAAACACCATATATTTT. Translating it yields CASNLQGAGNTIYF. Looking up the rest from reference TRBV28 and TRBJ1-3 gives the full variable domain: DVKVTQSSRYLVKRTGEKVFLECVQDMDHENMFWYRQDPGLGLRLIYFSYDVKMKEKGDIPEGYSVSREKKERFSLILESASTNQTSMYLCASNLQGAGNTIYFGEGSWLTVV.

The chain has TRBV5-1 and TRBJ2-5; tentative D call: TRBD2 (5 bases). V was pared by 0 bases and J by 5 bases, with 14 bases between. The CDR3 runs 15 residues. In germline, CDR1 is SGHRS, CDR2 YFSETQ. The CDR3 bases are TGCGCCAGCAGCTTGGCCTTTCCCGGGGATGAGACCCAGTACTTC. It translates to CASSLAFPGDETQYF.

The gene calls are TRBV18 and TRBJ1-1; TRBD1 matches at 9 bases. Germline V gene lookup returns CDR1 KGHSH and CDR2 LQKENI. The V gene end was trimmed by 0 bases and the J gene end by 8 bases; junction bases not matched to a gene: 4. The CDR3 length is 14 residues. CDR3: CASSPPVGTGEAFF. For the CDR3, the DNA is TGTGCCAGCTCACCACCAGTTGGGACAGGGGAAGCTTTCTTT.

The chain combines TRBV11-2 with TRBJ1-1, with 8 bases matching TRBD1. Per the germline V gene, CDR1 is SGHAT and CDR2 is FQNNGV. V lost 5 bases to trimming and J lost 1 base; unmatched junction nucleotides: 12. This CDR3 has 17 residues. The CDR3 DNA follows: TGTGCCAGCAGCCAGATCCCCCGAACAGGGGGGAACACTGAAGCTTTCTTT. Amino acids: CASSQIPRTGGNTEAFF.

Here the CDR3 DNA reads TGCGCCAGCAGCTTGTTGGAGGGTCTCTCCTACAATGAGCAGTTCTTC. Protein product: CASSLLEGLSYNEQFF. This chain links TRBV5-1 with TRBJ2-1; tentatively, D is TRBD2 (6 bases). V shed 1 base and J shed 0 bases, with 11 bases lying between them. Germline CDR1 and CDR2: SGHRS and YFSETQ. CDR3 size: 16 residues.

For the CDR3, the DNA is TGTGCCAGCAGAGTGTCAGGATCCTATCAGCCCCAGCATTTT. It translates to CASRVSGSYQPQHF. This chain connects TRBV27 to TRBJ1-5; no clear D gene. Germline V gene data show CDR1 as MNHEY and CDR2 as SMNVEV (reference sequence). The CDR3 has 14 amino acids. Trimming cost V 6 bases and J 5 bases, with 14 bases left between them.

The V gene is TRBV18, the J gene TRBJ2-1; D is possibly TRBD1 (7 bases). The CDR3 totals 14 residues. Trimming cost V 6 bases and J 7 bases, with 16 bases left between them. Germline CDR1 reads KGHSH; CDR2 reads LQKENI. The CDR3 spells CASSRGRGENEQFF. CDR3 sequence (DNA): TGTGCCAGCTCGCGGGGCAGGGGGGAGAATGAGCAGTTCTTC. Based on the CDR3 plus reference TRBV18 and TRBJ2-1, the full variable domain is NAGVMQNPRHLVRRRGQEARLRCSPMKGHSHVYWYRQLPEEGLKFMVYLQKENIIDESGMPKERFSAEFPKEGPSILRIQQVVRGDSAAYFCASSRGRGENEQFFGPGTRLTVL.

The chain has TRBV4-1 and TRBJ1-2, with 8 bases lining up with TRBD1. The V and J ends lost 3 bases and 7 bases, in that order; junction bases with no gene match: 7. Germline loops: CDR1 MGHRA, CDR2 YSYEKL. The CDR3 runs 14 residues. The CDR3 loop is CASSQTQGAGGYTF. The CDR3 DNA sequence: TGCGCCAGCAGCCAGACGCAGGGGGCCGGTGGCTACACCTTC.

The V call is TRBV7-9, the J call TRBJ1-2; 7 bases fit TRBD1. With V trimmed by 2 bases and J by 0 bases, 6 bases remained unmatched. This CDR3 comprises 16 residues. Germline CDR1 reads SEHNR; CDR2 reads FQNEAQ (reference sequence). CDR3 sequence (DNA): TGTGCCAGCAGCTTAACCTCGACAGGGTCTAACTATGGCTACACCTTC. Residues: CASSLTSTGSNYGYTF.

The chain recombines TRBV19 with TRBJ2-7, with 13 bases aligning to TRBD2. The CDR3 runs 15 residues. The ends lost 3 bases at V and 2 bases at J; junction bases unmatched: 1. Germline CDR1 reads LNHDA; CDR2 reads SQIVND (reference sequence). The CDR3 coding sequence is TGTGCCAGTAGTATCGGGACTAGCGGGACCTACGAGCAGTACTTC. Translated, it gives CASSIGTSGTYEQYF.

This sequence joins TRBV11-1 and TRBJ1-1, with D uncertain. The CDR3 extends over 12 amino acids. Trimming shortened V by 3 bases and J by 5 bases, and 7 bases separated the two germline ends. Looked up from germline, CDR1 is SGHAT and CDR2 is FQDESV (reference sequence). CDR3 region: CASSFPGTEAFF. The CDR3 coding sequence is TGTGCCAGCAGCTTTCCCGGGACTGAAGCTTTCTTT.

This chain joins TRBV2 and TRBJ2-3; D is ambiguous. Germline V gene lookup returns CDR1 SNHLY and CDR2 FYNNEI. V lost 7 bases, J lost 6 bases, and 8 bases lay in between. CDR3 length equals 11 residues. The CDR3 nucleotides read TGTGCCAGCACCTTTTCGGATACGCAGTATTTT. This translates into CASTFSDTQYF.

The chain recombines TRBV2 with TRBJ2-2; TRBD1 aligns across 7 bases. The CDR3 length is 15 residues. The ends lost 6 bases at V and 3 bases at J; junction bases unmatched: 7. Germline V CDR1 and CDR2: SNHLY, FYNNEI. The CDR3 nucleotides read TGTGCCAGCAGGGCCGAGACAGGGTACACCGGGGAGCTGTTTTTT. This translates into CASRAETGYTGELFF.

This chain uses TRBV7-9 with TRBJ2-2; TRBD2 aligns across 10 bases. This CDR3 contains 17 residues. Germline CDR1 is SEHNR and CDR2 is FQNEAQ (reference sequence). V lost 4 bases to trimming and J lost 3 bases; unmatched junction nucleotides: 8. CDR3 nucleotides: TGTGCCAGCAGCTCCAGAGGGAGCGGGGGGGACACCGGGGAGCTGTTTTTT. Translated: CASSSRGSGGDTGELFF.

The V gene is TRBV11-2, the J gene TRBJ1-1; TRBD1 agrees at 11 bases. Germline V lookup: CDR1 SGHAT, CDR2 FQNNGV. The CDR3 contains 13 residues. With 5 bases clipped from V and 10 bases from J, the junction kept 6 bases outside the gene matches. The CDR3 sequence: CASSVDRGQGAFF. CDR3 coding DNA: TGTGCCAGCAGCGTGGACAGGGGGCAGGGAGCTTTCTTT.

This rearrangement joins TRBV4-3 to TRBJ2-7, with D possibly matching TRBD2 (6 bases). Germline V CDR1 and CDR2: LGHNA, YSLEER. This CDR3 spans 13 amino acids. V lost 4 bases to trimming and J lost 7 bases, with 14 bases between them. The CDR3 region is CASSRRRGEEQYF. The DNA of the CDR3 is TGCGCCAGCAGCCGGAGGCGCGGGGAAGAGCAGTACTTC.

The chain employs TRBV7-2 and TRBJ1-2, with TRBD1 matching 8 bases. Trimming took 1 base from V and 7 from J; bases not matched to a gene: 8. The CDR3 is made up of 15 amino acids. Per germline, CDR1 SGHTA and CDR2 FQGNSA. Written as DNA, the CDR3 is TGTGCCAGCAGCTTAGTGCCCGGACAGGGAGCTGGCTACACCTTC. It translates to CASSLVPGQGAGYTF.

J is TRBJ1-1 and V is TRBV6-5; no definite D call. This CDR3 contains 15 residues. With 2 bases removed from V and 1 base from J, the gap between germline ends came to 11 bases. Germline CDR1 and CDR2: MNHEY and SVGAGI. The CDR3 nucleotides read TGTGCCAGCAGTTACGACCGTGGAGGGAACACTGAAGCTTTCTTT. It codes for CASSYDRGGNTEAFF.